The clone carrying this T cell receptor (beta chain) was seen a few times. Its antigen is undetermined. Method: immunoSEQ multiplex PCR; TCRdb's copy keeps in-frame clones and lacks some. In the table there are 80,000 or so clones, roughly 91% of which are singletons. From germline, CDR1 is SGDLS and CDR2 YYNGEE. The CDR3 consists of 14 residues. V lost 3 bases and J 5 bases, leaving 12 bases between the germline ends. The sample is drawn from a study of OX40 agonist ivuxolimab in advanced cancers. Study-wide context: Patients' therapy was ivuxolimab, an antibody that acts as an agonist of OX40 (CD134). Regarding the study as a whole: There was clonal expansion of CD4+ and CD8+ blood T cells by week 6 at 0.1 to 3.0 mg/kg. More expanded clones were found, on average, in CD8+ than in CD4+ T cells.

This chain joins TRBV9 and TRBJ1-5; TRBD1 might be the D (5 bases). Sequenced material: CD4+ or CD8+ T cells sorted from blood, taken in a trial of the OX40 agonist ivuxolimab. The TCR originated in an adult with an advanced solid tumor such as melanoma, head and neck, liver or kidney cancer. The CDR3 loop reads CASSAQDGHQPQHF. The DNA for the CDR3 is TGTGCCAGCAGCGCACAGGACGGCCATCAGCCCCAGCATTTT.